This TCR beta chain is drawn from a study of cytomegalovirus exposure and HLA in healthy donors. General observations from the study: Productive rates of about 87% or about 30% were seen for most TCR beta V segments in an earlier analysis. A later analysis reportedly found fewer N-insertions in an Asian-associated ancestry cluster than the roughly 700-donor mean. There was a cluster of highly shared sequence variants that was likely a sequencing artifact. A later analysis found most CMV-associated TCR beta chains apparently HLA-restricted.

In regard to this clone: Antigen specificity is unknown.

In the PCR, 60 Vbeta and 13 Jbeta primers were used. Assay: immunoSEQ multiplex PCR; the TCRdb copy retains only in-frame clones and omits some. The data contain some 98,000 clones, approximately 80% of them singletons. The length of the CDR3 is 15 residues. V dropped 6 bases and J dropped 4; count of bases not matched to a gene: 11. Germline V lookup: CDR1 MNHEY, CDR2 SVGAGI. The receptor was isolated from a female donor in good health and CMV-seronegative. The V and J genes are TRBV6-5 and TRBJ2-7; 8 nucleotides align to TRBD1. Specimen: PBMCs. CDR3 sequence (DNA): TGTGCCAGCAGCCCACCGGCCAGGGGGCGGTACGAGCAGTACTTC. As protein: CASSPPARGRYEQYF.